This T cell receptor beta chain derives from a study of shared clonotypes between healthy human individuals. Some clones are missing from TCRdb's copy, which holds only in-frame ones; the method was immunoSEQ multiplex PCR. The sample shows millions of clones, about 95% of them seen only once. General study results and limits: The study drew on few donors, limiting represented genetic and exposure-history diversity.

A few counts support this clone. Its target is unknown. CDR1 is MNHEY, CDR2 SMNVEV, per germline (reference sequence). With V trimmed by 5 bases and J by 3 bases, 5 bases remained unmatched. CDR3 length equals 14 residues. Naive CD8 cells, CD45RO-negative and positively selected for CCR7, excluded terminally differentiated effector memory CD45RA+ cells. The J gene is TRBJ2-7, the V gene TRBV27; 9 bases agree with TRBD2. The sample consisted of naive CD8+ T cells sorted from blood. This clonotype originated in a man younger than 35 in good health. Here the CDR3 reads CASSVLAGNYEQYF. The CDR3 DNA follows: TGTGCCAGCAGTGTTCTAGCGGGAAACTACGAGCAGTACTTC.